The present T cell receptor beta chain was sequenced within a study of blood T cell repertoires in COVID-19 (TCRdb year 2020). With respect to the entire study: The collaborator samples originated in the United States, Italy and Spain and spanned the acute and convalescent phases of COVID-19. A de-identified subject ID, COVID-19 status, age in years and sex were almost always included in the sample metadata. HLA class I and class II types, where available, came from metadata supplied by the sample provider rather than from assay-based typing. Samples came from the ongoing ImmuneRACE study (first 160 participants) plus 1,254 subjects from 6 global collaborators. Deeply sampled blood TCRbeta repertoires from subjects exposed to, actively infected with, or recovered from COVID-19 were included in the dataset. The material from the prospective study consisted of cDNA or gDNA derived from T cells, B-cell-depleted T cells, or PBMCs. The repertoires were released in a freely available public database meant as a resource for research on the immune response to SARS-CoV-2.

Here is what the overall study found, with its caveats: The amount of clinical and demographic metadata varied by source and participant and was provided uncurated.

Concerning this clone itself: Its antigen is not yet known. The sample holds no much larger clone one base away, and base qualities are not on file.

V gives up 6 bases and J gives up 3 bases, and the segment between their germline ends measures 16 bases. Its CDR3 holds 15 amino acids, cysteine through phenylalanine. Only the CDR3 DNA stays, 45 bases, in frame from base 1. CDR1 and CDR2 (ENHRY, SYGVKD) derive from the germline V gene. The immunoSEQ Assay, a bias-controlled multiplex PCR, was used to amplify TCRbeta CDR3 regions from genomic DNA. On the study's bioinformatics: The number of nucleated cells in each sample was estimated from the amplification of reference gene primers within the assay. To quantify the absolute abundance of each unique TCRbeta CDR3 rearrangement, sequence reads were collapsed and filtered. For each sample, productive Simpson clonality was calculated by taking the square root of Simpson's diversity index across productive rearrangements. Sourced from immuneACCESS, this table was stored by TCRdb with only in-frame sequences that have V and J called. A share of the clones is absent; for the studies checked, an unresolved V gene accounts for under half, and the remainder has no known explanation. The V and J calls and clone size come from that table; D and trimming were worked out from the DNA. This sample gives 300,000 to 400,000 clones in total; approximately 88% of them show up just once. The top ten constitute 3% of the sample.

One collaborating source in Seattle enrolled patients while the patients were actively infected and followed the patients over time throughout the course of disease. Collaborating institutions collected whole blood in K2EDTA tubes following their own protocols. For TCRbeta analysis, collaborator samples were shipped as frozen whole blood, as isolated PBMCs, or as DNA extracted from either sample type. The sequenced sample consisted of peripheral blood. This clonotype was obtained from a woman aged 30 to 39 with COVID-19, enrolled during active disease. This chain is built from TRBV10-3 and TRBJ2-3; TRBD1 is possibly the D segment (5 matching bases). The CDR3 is CAISAKGPGTDTQYF. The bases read TGTGCCATCAGCGCGAAGGGGCCTGGTACAGATACGCAGTATTTT.